The 21 T cell receptor beta chains below all came from one sample that was sequenced in a study of T cell responses to AZD1222 COVID-19 vaccine. Method: immunoSEQ multiplex PCR; TCRdb's copy keeps in-frame clones and lacks some. This table has some 84,000 clones, 86% appearing once. The source was peripheral blood, collected on day 0 of AZD1222 vaccination. The receptors come from an adult in good health.

V usage is TRBV7-2 and J usage is TRBJ2-7, with 9 bases that match TRBD2. The V and J ends lost 5 bases and 2 bases, in that order; junction bases with no gene match: 7. This CDR3 is built from 15 residues. Germline CDR1 reads SGHTA; CDR2 reads FQGNSA. CDR3 DNA: TGTGCCAGCAGCATCGGGATAGCGGGAGCCTACGAGCAGTACTTC. It specifies CASSIGIAGAYEQYF.

The chain uses TRBV7-2 and TRBJ2-7; no clear D. CDR3 length: 13 residues. Germline V lookup: CDR1 SGHTA, CDR2 FQGNSA. The germline V and J ends were trimmed by 5 bases and 4 bases, with 12 bases remaining between them. The CDR3 region is CASSRRAAYEQYF. The CDR3 coding sequence is TGTGCCAGCAGCCGACGGGCCGCGTACGAGCAGTACTTC. The full variable domain, in which reference TRBV7-2 and TRBJ2-7 provide the parts outside the CDR3, is GAGVSQSPSNKVTEKGKDVELRCDPISGHTALYWYRQSLGQGLEFLIYFQGNSAPDKSGLPSDRFSAERTGGSVSTLTIQRTQQEDSAVYLCASSRRAAYEQYFGPGTRLTVT.

The chain combines TRBV28 with TRBJ1-5; unclear D gene. V was trimmed by 6 bases and J by 7 bases, leaving 22 bases between them. The CDR3 contains 16 residues. Germline CDR1 MDHEN, CDR2 SYDVKM. This chain's CDR3 is CASRTSTSGAGQPQHF. DNA of the CDR3: TGTGCCAGCAGAACAAGCACCTCGGGTGCCGGCCAGCCCCAGCATTTT.

The rearrangement links TRBV6-6 to TRBJ2-1, with D perhaps matching TRBD2 (6 bases). V was shortened by 6 bases and J by 4 bases, with 19 bases between the two germline ends. The CDR3 extends over 16 amino acids. From germline, CDR1 is MNHNY and CDR2 SVGAGI (reference sequence). This CDR3 is CASSPPLARGYNEQFF. Written as DNA, the CDR3 is TGTGCCAGCAGCCCCCCCCTCGCCCGGGGGTACAATGAGCAGTTCTTC.

This rearrangement joins TRBV7-9 to TRBJ2-7; D remains ambiguous. This CDR3 contains 13 residues. Germline lookup yields CDR1 SEHNR and CDR2 FQNEAQ (reference sequence). The ends were cut back, 3 bases at V and 7 bases at J, with 13 bases in the middle. The CDR3 region is CASSFDGPGEQYF. The CDR3 DNA follows: TGTGCCAGCAGCTTCGACGGGCCTGGGGAGCAGTACTTC.

Only a few counts were recorded for this clone. The J gene is TRBJ1-5, the V gene TRBV19; 7 bases are shared with TRBD1. V lost 5 bases and J lost 5; bases outside the gene matches: 9. The length of the CDR3 is 15 residues. Germline assignment: CDR1 LNHDA and CDR2 SQIVND (reference sequence). The DNA of the CDR3 is TGTGCCAGTAGTCGGATAAGGGACAGTTATCAGCCCCAGCATTTT. Amino acid sequence: CASSRIRDSYQPQHF.

The rearrangement joins TRBV6-4 to TRBJ2-1, with D uncertain. V lost 5 bases and J 8 bases, leaving 13 bases between the germline ends. The length of the CDR3 is 13 residues. CDR1 and CDR2 from the germline V gene are MRHNA and SNTAGT. The CDR3 DNA reads TGTGCCAGCAGTCCTAACATAGCCGATGAGCAGTTCTTC. Its translation is CASSPNIADEQFF.

The genes are TRBV5-6 and TRBJ1-6, with 9 bases aligning to TRBD1. Germline V CDR1 and CDR2: SGHDT, YYEEEE. This CDR3 spans 15 amino acids. J gave up 6 bases and V 3 bases, and 4 bases lay outside the gene matches. DNA for the CDR3: TGTGCCAGCAGCTGGGGACAGGGATTTAATTCACCCCTCCACTTT. This codes for CASSWGQGFNSPLHF.

This clone was found once. This chain joins TRBV6-5 and TRBJ2-7; 9 positions agree with TRBD2. The CDR3 has 14 residues. Germline lookup yields CDR1 MNHEY and CDR2 SVGAGI. Trimming at V came to 7 bases and at J to 4 bases, leaving 8 bases not matched to a gene. The DNA for the CDR3 is TGTGCCAGCAACCAGGGTAGCGGGAGTTACGAGCAGTACTTC. Its protein is CASNQGSGSYEQYF.

The chain employs TRBV29-1 and TRBJ1-2; 10 bases map to TRBD1. The length of the CDR3 is 13 residues. V was pared by 6 bases and J by 2 bases, with 3 bases of the junction left unmatched. The germline CDR1 and CDR2 sequences are SQVTM and ANQGSEA. The CDR3 nucleotides are TGCAGCGTAGACAGGGGGCCCAACTATGGCTACACCTTC. Translating gives CSVDRGPNYGYTF.

This chain links TRBV29-1 with TRBJ2-7; D is undetermined. V was cut by 3 bases and J by 4 bases, with 10 bases left in between. The CDR3 runs 12 residues. The germline V gene has CDR1 SQVTM and CDR2 ANQGSEA. Here the CDR3 reads CSVEEGSYEQYF. For the CDR3, the DNA is TGCAGCGTTGAGGAAGGGTCTTACGAGCAGTACTTC.

This rearrangement joins TRBV28 to TRBJ1-5; no clear D. Trimming pared 4 bases from V and 1 base from J, leaving 14 bases between. The length of the CDR3 is 16 residues. Germline CDR1 and CDR2: MDHEN and SYDVKM. The CDR3 bases are TGTGCCAGCAGTTCCCCACCGCCCCTAAGCAATCAGCCCCAGCATTTT. This sequence encodes CASSSPPPLSNQPQHF.

CDR3 residues: CASSWAGGRNQPQHF. Here the CDR3 DNA reads TGTGCCAGCAGTTGGGCAGGGGGCCGCAATCAGCCCCAGCATTTT. The rearrangement joins TRBV6-2 or TRBV6-3 to TRBJ1-5; the match to TRBD1 covers 8 bases. Per germline, CDR1 MNHEY and CDR2 SVGEGT. V gave up 4 bases and J gave up 2 bases; unmatched junction bases: 4. The CDR3 is made up of 15 amino acids.

This clone was picked up a small number of times. Other DNA sequences in the same sample also yield this CDR3. The rearrangement joins TRBV24-1 to TRBJ2-1; D is uncertain. Deletions cut 5 bases from V and 0 bases from J, with 10 bases between. The germline V gene encodes CDR1 KGHDR and CDR2 SFDVKD. The CDR3 extends over 15 amino acids. This CDR3 reads CATSAGQSSYNEQFF. The CDR3 DNA follows: TGTGCCACCAGTGCTGGGCAGAGCTCCTACAATGAGCAGTTCTTC.

Of note for this clone: Its ends do not fully match the called genes, so a read error is possible. The J gene is TRBJ2-5, the V gene TRBV6-5, with a weak D call TRBD2 (6 bases). Germline V CDR1 and CDR2: MNHEY, SVGAGI. The CDR3 covers 14 residues. CDR3 coding DNA: TGTGCCAGCAGTGACTCGGGACTCCTAGGGGCCCAGTACTTC. Residues: CASSDSGLLGAQYF.

This chain uses TRBV7-9 with TRBJ2-7; weak D call: TRBD2 (5 bases). V was shortened by 5 bases and J by 6 bases, with 8 bases between the two germline ends. Germline V gives CDR1 SEHNR, CDR2 FQNEAQ (reference sequence). The CDR3 length is 11 residues. The CDR3 reads CASSQRSEQYF. The CDR3 bases are TGTGCCAGCAGCCAGCGGAGCGAGCAGTACTTC.

The rearrangement joins TRBV30 to TRBJ1-3; the D is unclear. The CDR3 runs 16 residues. Germline loops: CDR1 GTSNPN, CDR2 SVGIG (reference sequence). The V gene lost 2 bases and the J gene lost 0 bases, with 14 bases spanning the gap. CDR3 region: CAWSRAGTNSGNTIYF. The CDR3 region has the DNA TGTGCCTGGAGTCGAGCAGGAACGAACTCTGGAAACACCATATATTTT.

The chain has TRBV28 and TRBJ2-3; 11 positions match TRBD2. This CDR3 comprises 17 residues. After removal of 4 bases from V and 2 bases from J, the junction contained 8 bases not matched to a gene. The V gene's germline CDR1 is MDHEN and CDR2 SYDVKM. CDR3 coding DNA: TGTGCCAGCAGTTCGAGCCTGGGACTAGCGGACACAGATACGCAGTATTTT. Its protein product is CASSSSLGLADTDTQYF.

J is TRBJ1-2 and V is TRBV6-5; 8 positions agree with TRBD1. From germline, CDR1 is MNHEY and CDR2 SVGAGI. The CDR3 contains 15 residues. With 6 bases clipped from V and 6 bases from J, the junction kept 12 bases outside the gene matches. For the CDR3, the DNA is TGTGCCAGCAGCTCCAACTTCGGGACAGGAGATGGCTACACCTTC. It is translated as CASSSNFGTGDGYTF.

A few counts support this clone. The V and J genes are TRBV7-2 and TRBJ1-1; TRBD1 agrees at 7 bases. J gave up 6 bases and V 5 bases, and 12 bases lay outside the gene matches. Germline values: CDR1 SGHTA, CDR2 FQGNSA. This CDR3 spans 15 amino acids. This chain's CDR3 is CASSPQGGRGSEAFF. Written as DNA, the CDR3 is TGTGCCAGCAGCCCCCAAGGGGGCCGGGGCTCTGAAGCTTTCTTT.

The chain is built from TRBV18 and TRBJ1-2; perhaps TRBD1 as D (6 bases). The germline CDR1 and CDR2 sequences are KGHSH and LQKENI. This CDR3 contains 15 residues. V was pared by 1 base and J by 7 bases, with 16 bases between. CDR3 protein: CASSPLTGPRGGYTF. In DNA form, the CDR3 reads TGTGCCAGCTCACCACTGACAGGCCCGCGGGGTGGCTACACCTTC.